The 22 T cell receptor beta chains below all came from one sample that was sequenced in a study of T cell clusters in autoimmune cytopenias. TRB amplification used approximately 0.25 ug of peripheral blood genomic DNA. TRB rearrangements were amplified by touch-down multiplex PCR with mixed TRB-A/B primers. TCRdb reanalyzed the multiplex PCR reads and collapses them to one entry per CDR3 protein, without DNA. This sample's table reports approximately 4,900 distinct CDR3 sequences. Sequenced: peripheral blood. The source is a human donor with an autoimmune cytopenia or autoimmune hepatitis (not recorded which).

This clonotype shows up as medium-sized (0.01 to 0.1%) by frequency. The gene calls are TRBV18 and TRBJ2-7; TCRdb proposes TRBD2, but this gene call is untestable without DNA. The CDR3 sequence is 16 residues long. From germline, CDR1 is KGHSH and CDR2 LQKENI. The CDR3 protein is CASSPALDWSSYEQYF.

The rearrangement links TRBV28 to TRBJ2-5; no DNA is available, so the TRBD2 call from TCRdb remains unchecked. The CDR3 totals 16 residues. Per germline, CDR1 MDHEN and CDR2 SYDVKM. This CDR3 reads CASSFLSGRAVETQYF. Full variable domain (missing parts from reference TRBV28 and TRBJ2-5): DVKVTQSSRYLVKRTGEKVFLECVQDMDHENMFWYRQDPGLGLRLIYFSYDVKMKEKGDIPEGYSVSREKKERFSLILESASTNQTSMYLCASSFLSGRAVETQYFGPGTRLLVL.

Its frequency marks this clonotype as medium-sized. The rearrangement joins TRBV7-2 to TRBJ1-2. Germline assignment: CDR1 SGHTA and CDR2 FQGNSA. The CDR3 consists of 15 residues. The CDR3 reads CASSLASKATRGYTF.

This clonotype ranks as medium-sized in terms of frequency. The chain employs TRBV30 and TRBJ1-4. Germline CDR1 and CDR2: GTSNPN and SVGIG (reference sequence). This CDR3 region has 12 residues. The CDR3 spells CACSLSGEKLFF. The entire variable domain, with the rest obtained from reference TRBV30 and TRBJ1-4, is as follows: SQTIHQWPATLVQPVGSPLSLECTVEGTSNPNLYWYRQAAGRGLQLLFYSVGIGQISSEVPQNLSASRPQDRQFILSSKKLLLSDSGFYLCACSLSGEKLFFGSGTQLSVL.

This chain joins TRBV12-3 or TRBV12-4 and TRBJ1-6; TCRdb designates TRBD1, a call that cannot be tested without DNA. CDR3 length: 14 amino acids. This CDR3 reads CASKQGPSNSPLHF.

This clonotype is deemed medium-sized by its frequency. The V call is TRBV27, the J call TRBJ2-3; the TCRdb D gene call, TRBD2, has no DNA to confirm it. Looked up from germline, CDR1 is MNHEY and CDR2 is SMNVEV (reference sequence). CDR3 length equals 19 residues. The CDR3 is CASSLESSGRAYSTDTQYF.

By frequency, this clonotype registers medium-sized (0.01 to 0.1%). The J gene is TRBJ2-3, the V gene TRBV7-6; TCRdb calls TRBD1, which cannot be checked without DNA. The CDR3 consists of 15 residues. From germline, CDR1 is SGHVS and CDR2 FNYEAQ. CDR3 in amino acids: CASSLGDRVADTQYF.

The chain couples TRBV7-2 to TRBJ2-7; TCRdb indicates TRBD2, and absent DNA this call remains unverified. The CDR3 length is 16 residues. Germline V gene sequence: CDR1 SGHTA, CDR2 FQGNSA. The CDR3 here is CASSLSSAGLTYEQYF.

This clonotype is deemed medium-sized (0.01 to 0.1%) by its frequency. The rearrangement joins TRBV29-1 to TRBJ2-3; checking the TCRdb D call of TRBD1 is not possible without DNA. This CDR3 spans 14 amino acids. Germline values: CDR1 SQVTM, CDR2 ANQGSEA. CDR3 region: CSVGRTGFTDTQYF.

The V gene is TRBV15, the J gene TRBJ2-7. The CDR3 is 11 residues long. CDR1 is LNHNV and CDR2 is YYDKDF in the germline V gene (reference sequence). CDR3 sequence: CATSEGSEQYF.

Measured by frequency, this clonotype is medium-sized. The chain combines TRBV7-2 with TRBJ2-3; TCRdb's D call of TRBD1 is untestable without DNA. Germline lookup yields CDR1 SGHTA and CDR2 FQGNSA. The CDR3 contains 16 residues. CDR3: CASSLGFDRASDTQYF.

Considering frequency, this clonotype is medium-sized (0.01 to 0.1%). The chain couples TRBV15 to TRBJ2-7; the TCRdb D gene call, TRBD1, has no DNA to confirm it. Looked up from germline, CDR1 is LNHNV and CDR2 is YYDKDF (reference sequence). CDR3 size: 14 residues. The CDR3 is CATSRAQGSYEQYF.

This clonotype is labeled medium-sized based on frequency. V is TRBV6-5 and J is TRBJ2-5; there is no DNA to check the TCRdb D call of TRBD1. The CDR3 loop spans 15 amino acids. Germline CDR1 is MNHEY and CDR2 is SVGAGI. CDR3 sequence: CASSNGQFTQETQYF.

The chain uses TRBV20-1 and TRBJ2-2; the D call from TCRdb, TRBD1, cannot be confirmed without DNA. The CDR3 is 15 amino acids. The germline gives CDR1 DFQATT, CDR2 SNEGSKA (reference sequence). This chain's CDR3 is CSARLGQGNTGELFF.

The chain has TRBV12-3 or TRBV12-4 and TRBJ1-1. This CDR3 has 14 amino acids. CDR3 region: CASTHYRRDTEAFF.

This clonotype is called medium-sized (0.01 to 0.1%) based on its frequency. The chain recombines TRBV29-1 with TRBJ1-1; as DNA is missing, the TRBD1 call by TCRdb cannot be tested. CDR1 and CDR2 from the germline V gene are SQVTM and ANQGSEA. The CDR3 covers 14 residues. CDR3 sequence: CSVGQGKTNTEAFF.

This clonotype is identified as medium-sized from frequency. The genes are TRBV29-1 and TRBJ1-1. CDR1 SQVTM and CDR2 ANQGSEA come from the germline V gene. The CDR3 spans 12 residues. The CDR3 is CSVDMGNTEAFF.

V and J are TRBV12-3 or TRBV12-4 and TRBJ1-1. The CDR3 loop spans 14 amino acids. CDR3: CASTFLAANTEAFF.

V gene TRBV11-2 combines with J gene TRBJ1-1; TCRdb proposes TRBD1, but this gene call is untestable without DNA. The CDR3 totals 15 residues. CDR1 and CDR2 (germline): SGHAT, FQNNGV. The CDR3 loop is CASSSLRSGGTEAFF. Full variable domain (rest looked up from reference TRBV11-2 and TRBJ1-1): EAGVAQSPRYKIIEKRQSVAFWCNPISGHATLYWYQQILGQGPKLLIQFQNNGVVDDSQLPKDRFSAERLKGVDSTLKIQPAKLEDSAVYLCASSSLRSGGTEAFFGQGTRLTVV.

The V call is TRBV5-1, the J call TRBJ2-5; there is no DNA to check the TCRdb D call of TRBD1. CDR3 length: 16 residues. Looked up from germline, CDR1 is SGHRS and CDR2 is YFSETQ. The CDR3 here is CASTSEGFRGGETQYF. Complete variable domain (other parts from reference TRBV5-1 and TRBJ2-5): KAGVTQTPRYLIKTRGQQVTLSCSPISGHRSVSWYQQTPGQGLQFLFEYFSETQRNKGNFPGRFSGRQFSNSRSEMNVSTLELGDSALYLCASTSEGFRGGETQYFGPGTRLLVL.

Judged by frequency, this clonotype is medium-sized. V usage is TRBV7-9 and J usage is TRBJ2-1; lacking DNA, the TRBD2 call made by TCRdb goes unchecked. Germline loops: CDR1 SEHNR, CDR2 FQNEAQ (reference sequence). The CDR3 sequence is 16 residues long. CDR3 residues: CASSLGSSGYYNEQFF. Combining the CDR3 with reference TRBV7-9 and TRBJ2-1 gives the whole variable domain DTGVSQNPRHKITKRGQNVTFRCDPISEHNRLYWYRQTLGQGPEFLTYFQNEAQLEKSRLLSDRFSAERPKGSFSTLEIQRTEQGDSAMYLCASSLGSSGYYNEQFFGPGTRLTVL.

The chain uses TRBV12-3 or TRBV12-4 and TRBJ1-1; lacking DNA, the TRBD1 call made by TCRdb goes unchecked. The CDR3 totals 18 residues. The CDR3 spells CASSLLQSAGHPNTEAFF.